This TCR beta chain was sequenced during a study of metastatic and nonmetastatic thyroid tumors (dated by TCRdb to the early 2020s). As for the study more broadly: The researchers compared repertoires between peripheral blood samples and tumor or nodule tissue samples from patients with malignant or benign thyroid disease. What the authors observed across the whole study: TCR beta diversity was reported as significantly higher in malignant tumors than in benign nodules, in both blood and tumor samples.

On this clone: Its specific antigen is unknown. Its ends do not fully match the called genes, so a read error is possible.

No treatment had been received by any patient before thyroid surgery. Patient clinical samples collected from about 2011 to 2019 were retrospectively analysed using T-cell receptor beta sequencing. CDR1 MNHEY and CDR2 SVGEGT are derived from the germline V gene. Including cysteine and phenylalanine, the CDR3 has 15 amino acids. Only the CDR3 region is kept as DNA, spanning 45 bases read in frame from base 1. Library prep was done by PCR. The run used an Illumina HiSeq 4000. The TCR beta-chain CDR3 region of each patient was profiled by high-throughput sequencing. Under the source paper's analysis protocol: A classifier to discriminate distant-metastatic papillary thyroid cancer patients was built from CDR3 differences across clinicopathological groups. The Shannon index was used to assess repertoire diversity, and the Morisita-Horn index was used to assess tumor-blood repertoire similarity. The public reads were run again by TCRdb, first through fastp at Q25 and then through MiXCR, and only productive beta chains were kept. The V and J calls and clone size are TCRdb's, not the authors'. A total of 20,000 to 25,000 clones appear in this sample, around 21% of them only once. The ten largest account for 25% to 30% of the sample.

The sequence joins TRBV6-2 or TRBV6-3 to TRBJ2-4, and possibly TRBD2, on 6 matching bases. The sequence derives from a female donor with papillary thyroid cancer or a benign thyroid nodule (not recorded which). Some clones in this sample may be carry-over from other donors' samples. Material: blood. The DNA reads TGTGCCAACAGTTTCCAGGGACTTGCCGTCAACATTCAGTACTTC. Its amino acids are CANSFQGLAVNIQYF.